This TCR beta chain was documented in a study of shared clonotypes between healthy human individuals. Generated by immunoSEQ multiplex PCR, the TCRdb table keeps only in-frame clones and is missing some. The data show around 430,000 clones, around 75% seen once. Per germline, CDR1 SNHLY and CDR2 FYNNEI. Trimming at V came to 8 bases and at J to 1 base, leaving 6 bases not matched to a gene. This CDR3 contains 14 residues. The TCR comes from a woman in her thirties or forties in good health. Some clones in this sample may be carry-over from other donors' samples. The sequenced sample was PBMCs. The chain is built from TRBV2 and TRBJ2-3; 7 bases map to TRBD2. The CDR3 here is CASSREFGTDTQYF. For the CDR3, the DNA is TGTGCCAGCTCGCGGGAGTTTGGCACAGATACGCAGTATTTT.